Each of the 13 T cell receptor beta chains below was sequenced from the same sample in a study of CD8 T cells in Susac syndrome. RNA in amounts of roughly 0.5 to 1 ug was reverse transcribed with random hexamers. TCRdb re-analysed the immunoSEQ multiplex PCR reads in MiXCR, keeping a single row per CDR3 protein. The data contain just over 150,000 distinct CDR3 sequences, about 95% of them seen just once; the ten biggest clones take up 0.16%. The sequenced material came from CD4+ T cells from PBMCs. The receptors were gathered from a human donor with Susac syndrome.

This chain links TRBV15 with TRBJ2-1; D gene uncertain. The V gene's germline CDR1 is LNHNV and CDR2 YYDKDF (reference sequence). V gave up 4 bases and J gave up 4 bases, with 5 bases separating them. The CDR3 consists of 12 residues. DNA of the CDR3: TGTGCCACCAGCACAGATTACAATGAGCAGTTCTTC. Encoded protein: CATSTDYNEQFF.

The chain links TRBV30 to TRBJ2-1, with 11 bases fitting TRBD2. This CDR3 has 16 residues. Trimming took 0 bases from V and 6 from J; bases not matched to a gene: 7. CDR1 and CDR2 (germline): GTSNPN, SVGIG (reference sequence). This chain's CDR3 is CAWSVLTSGVLNEQFF. The CDR3 DNA is TGTGCCTGGAGTGTCTTGACTAGCGGGGTACTCAATGAGCAGTTCTTC.

The V call is TRBV4-2, the J call TRBJ1-2, with D possibly matching TRBD1 (6 bases). The V and J ends lost 0 bases and 1 base respectively, with 21 bases between them. The CDR3 totals 19 residues. CDR1 and CDR2 (germline): LGHNA, YNFKEQ. The CDR3 reads CASSQDHSGAAALNYGYTF. Written as DNA, the CDR3 is TGTGCCAGCAGCCAAGACCACTCAGGGGCAGCAGCACTTAACTATGGCTACACCTTC.

The chain recombines TRBV24-1 with TRBJ2-7; D is unclear. This CDR3 spans 13 amino acids. Trimming removed 4 bases at V and 4 bases at J, with 10 bases between. CDR1 and CDR2 (germline): KGHDR, SFDVKD. For the CDR3, the DNA is TGTGCCACCAGTGAGGGTAGACAATACGAGCAGTACTTC. As protein: CATSEGRQYEQYF.

The gene calls are TRBV3-1 and TRBJ2-3; D is tentatively TRBD1 or TRBD2 (5 bases each). The ends were cut back, 2 bases at V and 1 base at J, with 10 bases in the middle. The CDR3 totals 15 residues. Germline CDR1 is LGHDT and CDR2 is YNNKEL (reference sequence). As DNA, the CDR3 is TGTGCCAGCAGCCAAAGGGACCCGGGCACAGATACGCAGTATTTT. This codes for CASSQRDPGTDTQYF.

The chain couples TRBV20-1 to TRBJ1-4; 11 bases match TRBD1. This CDR3 is built from 14 residues. Germline V CDR1 and CDR2: DFQATT, SNEGSKA (reference sequence). Trimming cost V 1 base and J 8 bases; bases outside gene matches: 3. The CDR3 here is CSARAGTGGEKLFF. The CDR3 DNA is TGCAGTGCTAGAGCCGGGACAGGGGGAGAAAAACTGTTTTTT.

The V and J genes are TRBV2 and TRBJ1-2; D remains ambiguous. CDR1 is SNHLY, CDR2 FYNNEI, per germline. V was cut by 2 bases and J by 12 bases, with 10 bases left in between. This CDR3 has 11 residues. The CDR3 DNA follows: TGTGCCAGCAGTGAAAGGACTTTTAACACCTTC. It specifies CASSERTFNTF.

The chain carries TRBV6-5 and TRBJ2-3, with 13 bases identical to TRBD2. V lost 4 bases to trimming and J lost 4 bases; unmatched junction nucleotides: 8. This CDR3 spans 17 amino acids. Germline values: CDR1 MNHEY, CDR2 SVGAGI. The CDR3 DNA sequence: TGTGCCAGCAGTTCGACTAGCGGGGGGCATGCCGCAGATACGCAGTATTTT. The encoded protein is CASSSTSGGHAADTQYF.

The chain has TRBV29-1 and TRBJ1-2; possible D gene TRBD1, 6 bases. The germline V gene encodes CDR1 SQVTM and CDR2 ANQGSEA. The CDR3 loop spans 13 amino acids. The V end lost 3 bases, the J end lost 0 bases, and 8 bases lay between the germline ends. This CDR3 is CSVDRDTNYGYTF. In DNA form, the CDR3 reads TGCAGCGTTGATAGGGACACTAACTATGGCTACACCTTC.

This chain connects TRBV5-4 to TRBJ2-5, with D maybe TRBD1 (6 bases). The CDR3 runs 15 residues. Trimming stripped 4 bases from V and 4 bases from J, with 17 bases between. Germline CDR1 and CDR2: SGHNT and YYREEE (reference sequence). CDR3 coding DNA: TGTGCCAGCAGCACCTTCGGGACACTACTAGAGACCCAGTACTTC. It encodes CASSTFGTLLETQYF.

The rearrangement uses TRBV20-1 and TRBJ2-5; perhaps TRBD1 as D (6 bases). The CDR3 runs 14 residues. The V and J ends lost 1 base and 2 bases respectively, with 11 bases between them. Germline V gene sequence: CDR1 DFQATT, CDR2 SNEGSKA (reference sequence). The CDR3 coding sequence is TGCAGTGCTAGAGCTCCGGGACATCAAGAGACCCAGTACTTC. Translating gives CSARAPGHQETQYF.

The chain uses TRBV7-8 and TRBJ1-2; D is possibly TRBD1 (6 bases). The CDR3 is made up of 15 amino acids. CDR1 and CDR2 from the germline V gene are SGHVS and FQNEAQ. Between the trimmed V and J ends, which lost 5 bases and 7 bases, there was a span of 20 bases. The CDR3 is CASSPTPRGLGGYTF. The CDR3, as DNA: TGTGCCAGCAGCCCAACACCAAGGGGGTTGGGTGGCTACACCTTC.

The chain recombines TRBV7-8 with TRBJ2-3; D call uncertain. Germline V gives CDR1 SGHVS, CDR2 FQNEAQ. V was pared by 5 bases and J by 2 bases, with 14 bases between. CDR3 length: 15 amino acids. In nucleotides, the CDR3 is TGTGCCAGCAGCACAATAGGGTCATACACAGATACGCAGTATTTT. Translating gives CASSTIGSYTDTQYF.